This is a list of T cell receptor beta chains from one sample in a study of cytomegalovirus exposure and HLA in healthy donors. The assay was immunoSEQ multiplex PCR, and TCRdb's table has in-frame clones only and misses some. The sample has approximately 180,000 clones, about 81% seen once. Sequenced sample: PBMCs. These receptors were taken from a man younger than 35 in good health and CMV-seronegative. Each CDR3 is given with its conserved first and last residue. The D gene is left open where the match is weak. Rows give clone size only sometimes, using once, few, many, or a class for an expanded clone.

NA	NA	TRBV28	TRBJ1-1	CASNAVSNRGIMNTEAFF	TGTGCCAGCAACGCCGTCAGCAATAGGGGTATAATGAACACTGAAGCTTTCTTT
few	NA	TRBV9	TRBJ2-7	CASSSPGGPVYEQYF	TGTGCCAGCAGCTCCCCGGGGGGCCCCGTATACGAGCAGTACTTC
NA	NA	TRBV7-3	TRBJ2-3	CASRLREGGLQYF	TGTGCCAGCAGGCTTCGCGAGGGAGGTTTGCAGTATTTT
NA	NA	TRBV6-4	TRBJ2-6	CASSDRESGANVLTF	TGTGCCAGCAGTGACAGGGAGTCTGGGGCCAACGTCCTGACTTTC
once	TRBD2	TRBV4-1	TRBJ2-7	CASSQGTSGRAVRYEQYF	TGCGCCAGCAGCCAAGGGACTAGCGGGAGGGCCGTTCGGTACGAGCAGTACTTC
NA	TRBD2	TRBV7-2	TRBJ2-7	CASSLAHGGGGGQYF	TGTGCCAGCAGCTTGGCCCATGGCGGGGGAGGCGGGCAGTACTTC
NA	NA	TRBV12-5	TRBJ1-6	CASGTDRATHSPLHF	TGTGCTAGTGGTACTGACAGAGCTACCCACTCACCCCTCCACTTT
NA	NA	TRBV19	TRBJ2-7	CASSGHGAGEQYF	TGTGCCAGTAGCGGTCATGGTGCGGGCGAGCAGTACTTC
NA	NA	TRBV5-6	TRBJ2-1	CASSLAGIYNEQFF	TGTGCCAGCAGCTTGGCCGGGATATACAATGAGCAGTTCTTC
NA	TRBD2	TRBV6-6	TRBJ2-1	CASSRLREGRNEQFF	TGTGCCAGCAGTCGCCTCAGGGAGGGGAGGAATGAGCAGTTCTTC
NA	NA	TRBV6-5	TRBJ1-2	CASSYSAGRYGYTF	TGTGCCAGCAGTTACTCGGCAGGGCGGTATGGCTACACCTTC
NA	TRBD1	TRBV4-3	TRBJ2-5	CASSHGTAYQETQYF	TGCGCCAGCAGCCACGGGACAGCCTACCAAGAGACCCAGTACTTC
NA	TRBD2	TRBV19	TRBJ2-7	CASSITSGTYEQYF	TGTGCCAGTAGTATAACTAGCGGTACCTACGAGCAGTACTTC
once	NA	TRBV18	TRBJ2-2	CASWAEPNTGELFF	TGTGCCAGTTGGGCCGAGCCCAACACCGGGGAGCTGTTTTTT
NA	TRBD2	TRBV4-3	TRBJ2-1	CASSQDRGGLDNEQFF	TGCGCCAGCAGCCAAGATCGGGGAGGGCTCGACAATGAGCAGTTCTTC
NA	TRBD2	TRBV6-1	TRBJ2-7	CASILTSGRIHEQYF	TGTGCCAGCATTCTCACTAGCGGGAGAATCCACGAGCAGTACTTC
NA	NA	TRBV5-4	TRBJ2-5	CASSSGQSPKETQYF	TGTGCCAGCAGCAGTGGACAGAGCCCCAAAGAGACCCAGTACTTC
NA	NA	TRBV19	TRBJ1-5	CASSRLLQASNQPQHF	TGTGCCAGTAGTAGACTGCTACAAGCGTCTAATCAGCCCCAGCATTTT
few	NA	TRBV2	TRBJ2-3	CASTYIRTDTQYF	TGTGCCAGCACCTACATCAGGACAGATACGCAGTATTTT
NA	TRBD1	TRBV4-3	TRBJ1-2	CASSQDAGGGRGYGYTF	TGCGCCAGCAGCCAAGATGCGGGGGGGGGCAGGGGGTATGGCTACACCTTC
NA	TRBD1	TRBV18	TRBJ1-3	CASSPTGTGGNTIYF	TGTGCCAGCTCACCCACCGGGACAGGGGGAAACACCATATATTTT
NA	TRBD1	TRBV19	TRBJ1-4	CASTDRGRGEKLFF	TGTGCCAGTACGGACAGGGGGCGCGGTGAAAAACTGTTTTTT
NA	NA	TRBV6-7	TRBJ2-7	CASSLRDYPTYEQYF	TGTGCCAGCAGTCTCCGAGACTATCCGACTTACGAGCAGTACTTC
NA	TRBD1	TRBV10-3	TRBJ1-5	CASSARDRVNQPQHF	TGTGCCAGCAGTGCCCGGGACAGGGTCAATCAGCCCCAGCATTTT
few	TRBD1	TRBV5-4	TRBJ2-3	CASSPQTGVTDTQYF	TGTGCCAGCAGCCCCCAGACAGGGGTCACAGATACGCAGTATTTT
NA	NA	TRBV9	TRBJ1-2	CASSVGLTVSYGYTF	TGTGCCAGCAGCGTAGGGCTGACAGTCAGCTATGGCTACACCTTC
NA	TRBD2	TRBV19	TRBJ2-4	CASSIGPGLVGNIQYF	TGTGCCAGTAGTATTGGGCCGGGACTAGTAGGAAACATTCAGTACTTC
NA	NA	TRBV28	TRBJ2-3	CASYSGQSTDTQYF	TGTGCCAGCTATAGCGGCCAAAGCACAGATACGCAGTATTTT
NA	TRBD2	TRBV7-2	TRBJ2-1	CASSLRGGHNEQFF	TGTGCCAGCAGCTTACGGGGGGGCCACAATGAGCAGTTCTTC
NA	TRBD1	TRBV4-1	TRBJ2-3	CASSQVDRGQVTDTQYF	TGCGCCAGCAGCCAAGTAGACAGGGGGCAGGTTACAGATACGCAGTATTTT
once	TRBD2	TRBV12-5	TRBJ2-5	CASGLPPTSGGYQETQYF	TGTGCTAGTGGTTTGCCGCCCACTAGCGGGGGCTACCAAGAGACCCAGTACTTC
NA	NA	TRBV11-3	TRBJ2-5	CASSLGLGLAETQYF	TGTGCCAGCAGCTTGGGACTCGGACTGGCAGAGACCCAGTACTTC
NA	NA	TRBV6-1	TRBJ2-4	CASSEDQTGNIQYF	TGTGCCAGCAGTGAGGACCAGACGGGGAACATTCAGTACTTC
NA	NA	TRBV4-3	TRBJ2-7	CASSQDRGSYEQYF	TGCGCCAGCAGCCAAGATCGAGGGTCGTACGAGCAGTACTTC
NA	TRBD1	TRBV6-1	TRBJ1-1	CASSETDRAEAFF	TGTGCCAGCAGTGAGACTGACAGGGCTGAAGCTTTCTTT
NA	TRBD1	TRBV19	TRBJ2-7	CASRRGQGAGEQYF	TGTGCCAGTAGAAGGGGACAGGGGGCGGGAGAGCAGTACTTC
NA	NA	TRBV5-5	TRBJ2-7	CASSLAAGSGSYEQYF	TGTGCCAGCAGCTTGGCGGCGGGGTCGGGCTCCTACGAGCAGTACTTC
NA	TRBD1	TRBV4-1	TRBJ1-4	CASSYLLPGQVSQKLFF	TGCGCCAGCAGCTATCTCCTACCGGGACAGGTTTCGCAAAAACTGTTTTTT
once	NA	TRBV9	TRBJ2-3	CAEPPRVGTDTQYF	TGTGCCGAGCCGCCGAGGGTTGGCACAGATACGCAGTATTTT
NA	TRBD2	TRBV5-6	TRBJ2-7	CASSLAGIAGSRSEQYF	TGTGCCAGCAGCTTGGCCGGGATAGCGGGATCTCGAAGCGAGCAGTACTTC
NA	TRBD2	TRBV4-3	TRBJ2-1	CASSPERVLAGTETYNEQFF	TGCGCCAGCAGCCCCGAAAGGGTCCTAGCGGGAACAGAAACCTACAATGAGCAGTTCTTC
NA	NA	TRBV7-2	TRBJ1-4	CASSLAGLSGEKLFF	TGTGCCAGCAGCTTAGCAGGCCTCAGCGGTGAAAAACTGTTTTTT
NA	NA	TRBV30	TRBJ1-1	CAAKKGPTEAFF	TGTGCCGCGAAGAAGGGGCCCACTGAAGCTTTCTTT